What follows are 30 T cell receptor beta chains derived from one specimen sequenced in a study of cytomegalovirus exposure and HLA in healthy donors. Only in-frame clones appear in the TCRdb table, and some are missing; sequencing was by immunoSEQ multiplex PCR. The sample shows a few hundred thousand clones, 85% to 90% of them seen only once. Material for sequencing was PBMCs. These receptors came from a woman aged 18-29 years in good health and CMV-seronegative.

The rearrangement links TRBV29-1 to TRBJ1-1; D gene unclear. This CDR3 region has 13 residues. The germline V and J ends were trimmed by 2 bases and 3 bases, with 10 bases remaining between them. Germline assignment: CDR1 SQVTM and CDR2 ANQGSEA. The CDR3 DNA sequence: TGCAGCGTTGAAACGATGGAGGACACTGAAGCTTTCTTT. As protein: CSVETMEDTEAFF.

The chain couples TRBV2 to TRBJ2-7, with 11 bases fitting TRBD1. Germline loops: CDR1 SNHLY, CDR2 FYNNEI. Trimming took 7 bases from V and 6 from J; bases not matched to a gene: 14. CDR3 length: 16 residues. CDR3 residues: CASISFRTGGTGEQYV. The CDR3 bases are TGTGCCAGCATTTCATTTAGGACAGGGGGCACGGGCGAGCAGTACGTC.

The chain links TRBV5-1 to TRBJ1-6; D possibly corresponds to TRBD1 (5 bases). The CDR3 spans 14 residues. Between the trimmed V and J ends, which lost 9 bases and 9 bases, there was a span of 19 bases. Germline CDR1 SGHRS, CDR2 YFSETQ. CDR3 sequence: CATPPGQCPSPLHF. CDR3 DNA sequence: TGCGCCACCCCTCCAGGGCAATGTCCTTCACCCCTCCACTTT.

The rearrangement joins TRBV2 to TRBJ1-2; TRBD1 matches at 10 bases. CDR3 size: 15 residues. Unmatched junction bases numbered 3, after V lost 3 bases and J lost 2 bases. The germline gives CDR1 SNHLY, CDR2 FYNNEI. This chain's CDR3 is CASSDGTGDNYGYTF. CDR3 bases: TGTGCCAGCAGTGATGGGACAGGGGACAACTATGGCTACACCTTC.

CDR3 sequence (DNA): TGTGCCAGCAGACCGGGACAGGCTGGCGAGCAGTACGTC. Protein sequence: CASRPGQAGEQYV. This chain connects TRBV6-5 to TRBJ2-7; 8 bases are a match to TRBD1. This CDR3 region has 13 residues. From germline, CDR1 is MNHEY and CDR2 SVGAGI. V shed 6 bases and J 6 bases; nucleotides not matched to a gene: 7.

This clone was observed a handful of times. CDR3 in amino acids: CASSLTGSQPQHF. The CDR3 region has the DNA TGTGCCAGCAGTTTGACAGGGAGTCAGCCCCAGCATTTT. The chain couples TRBV27 to TRBJ1-5; 7 bases line up with TRBD1. Germline lookup yields CDR1 MNHEY and CDR2 SMNVEV (reference sequence). J was trimmed by 6 bases and V by 3 bases; bases with no gene match: 2. The CDR3 is 13 amino acids.

This chain connects TRBV6-4 to TRBJ1-6; TRBD1 might be the D (6 bases). This CDR3 region has 15 residues. Trimming removed 4 bases from V and 9 bases from J, with 16 bases in between. Germline-derived CDR1 and CDR2 are MRHNA and SNTAGT. CDR3 in amino acids: CASSGGPGQFSPLHF. The CDR3 coding sequence is TGTGCCAGCAGTGGGGGACCGGGACAATTTTCACCCCTCCACTTT.

The chain couples TRBV6-6 to TRBJ2-7; D remains ambiguous. The germline V and J ends were trimmed by 8 bases and 3 bases, with 17 bases remaining between them. CDR3 length equals 14 residues. The germline CDR1 and CDR2 sequences are MNHNY and SVGAGI (reference sequence). The CDR3 DNA sequence: TGTGCCAGCTCCCCGACACATGACCGCTACGAGCAGTACGTC. Translation: CASSPTHDRYEQYV.

The V and J genes are TRBV28 and TRBJ1-2, with 8 positions matching TRBD1. The germline V gene has CDR1 MDHEN and CDR2 SYDVKM. Unmatched junction bases numbered 9, after V lost 7 bases and J lost 2 bases. This CDR3 comprises 15 residues. CDR3 nucleotide sequence: TGTGCCAGCATTCACAGGGGGGGAAAGAACTATGGCTACACCTTC. As protein: CASIHRGGKNYGYTF.

This sequence joins TRBV6-6 and TRBJ2-2; D possibly corresponds to TRBD2 (5 bases). V gave up 2 bases and J gave up 4 bases, with 11 bases separating them. Looked up from germline, CDR1 is MNHNY and CDR2 is SVGAGI (reference sequence). The CDR3 length is 15 residues. The chain's CDR3 is CASSYEGSGTGELFF. The CDR3 nucleotides read TGTGCCAGCAGTTACGAGGGATCGGGCACCGGGGAGCTGTTTTTT.

The chain employs TRBV6-6 and TRBJ2-1, with 8 positions matching TRBD1. The CDR3 runs 16 residues. After removal of 0 bases from V and 8 bases from J, the junction contained 9 bases not matched to a gene. CDR1 is MNHNY and CDR2 is SVGAGI in the germline V gene (reference sequence). Written as DNA, the CDR3 is TGTGCCAGCAGTTACTCGTTCGACAGGGGATTCGATGAGCAGTTCTTC. Translated: CASSYSFDRGFDEQFF.

This clone was seen only once. The rearrangement joins TRBV2 to TRBJ2-7; D ambiguous. CDR1 is SNHLY and CDR2 is FYNNEI in the germline V gene. V lost 6 bases and J lost 0, with 6 bases in between. The CDR3 runs to 12 residues. CDR3 coding DNA: TGTGCCAGCAGGCCGGGCTCCTACGAGCAGTACTTC. Its translation: CASRPGSYEQYF.

The genes are TRBV5-8 and TRBJ2-5; 10 bases agree with TRBD1. Per germline, CDR1 SGHTS and CDR2 YDEGEE. The V and J ends lost 2 bases and 5 bases, in that order; junction bases with no gene match: 6. This CDR3 contains 15 residues. The CDR3 sequence: CASSFGQGVWETQYF. The DNA of the CDR3 is TGTGCCAGCAGCTTCGGACAGGGGGTTTGGGAGACCCAGTACTTC.

This clone was counted a single time. V is TRBV9 and J is TRBJ2-5, with 12 bases lining up with TRBD2. CDR3 length: 16 amino acids. Germline trimming cut 0 bases from V and 4 bases from J; bases unmatched to any gene: 4. Per germline, CDR1 SGDLS and CDR2 YYNGEE. CDR3 sequence (DNA): TGTGCCAGCAGCGTAGGGCTAGCGGGGGGGCTAGAGACCCAGTACTTC. Protein sequence: CASSVGLAGGLETQYF.

This chain connects TRBV11-2 to TRBJ2-1; D not certain. V was pared by 0 bases and J by 8 bases, with 14 bases between. The CDR3 consists of 15 residues. CDR1 and CDR2 from the germline V gene are SGHAT and FQNNGV. The CDR3 DNA reads TGTGCCAGCAGCTTAGATTTCCCTAGTGGGTATGAGCAGTTCTTC. Its protein is CASSLDFPSGYEQFF. The whole variable domain, remainder taken from reference TRBV11-2 and TRBJ2-1, is EAGVAQSPRYKIIEKRQSVAFWCNPISGHATLYWYQQILGQGPKLLIQFQNNGVVDDSQLPKDRFSAERLKGVDSTLKIQPAKLEDSAVYLCASSLDFPSGYEQFFGPGTRLTVL.

J is TRBJ1-1 and V is TRBV4-1, with unresolved D. Germline loops: CDR1 MGHRA, CDR2 YSYEKL. The CDR3 length is 14 residues. V was pared by 3 bases and J by 7 bases, with 15 bases between. CDR3 region: CASSHPTAVLEAFF. Here the CDR3 DNA reads TGCGCCAGCAGCCACCCCACCGCGGTCCTTGAAGCTTTCTTT.

The CDR3 loop is CASSSVIWDRVNTGELFF. CDR3 coding DNA: TGTGCCAGCAGCTCCGTTATTTGGGACAGGGTAAACACCGGGGAGCTGTTTTTT. The genes are TRBV11-2 and TRBJ2-2, with 9 bases that match TRBD1. Germline loops: CDR1 SGHAT, CDR2 FQNNGV. This CDR3 is built from 18 residues. Unmatched junction bases numbered 11, after V lost 4 bases and J lost 2 bases.

The rearrangement links TRBV2 to TRBJ2-5; TRBD2 aligns across 10 bases. This CDR3 is 19 amino acids long. Germline CDR1 is SNHLY and CDR2 is FYNNEI. V lost 0 bases to trimming and J lost 5 bases; unmatched junction nucleotides: 15. The CDR3 region has the DNA TGTGCCAGCAGTGAAGCTGTTTGGCTAGCGGGGGATTCGCGGGAGACCCAGTACTTC. It is translated as CASSEAVWLAGDSRETQYF.

In its sample, this clone was seen a few times. The rearrangement uses TRBV6-6 and TRBJ1-5; 8 bases align to TRBD1. The CDR3 totals 11 residues. Trimming took 5 bases from V and 10 from J; bases not matched to a gene: 1. CDR1 MNHNY and CDR2 SVGAGI come from the germline V gene (reference sequence). CDR3 nucleotides: TGTGCCAGCAGTCAGGGGGCTCCCCAGCATTTT. Translated, it gives CASSQGAPQHF.

About this clone: Mismatch with germline at one junction end may stem from a read error. The V gene is TRBV7-7, the J gene TRBJ2-3, with TRBD1 as a possible D gene (6 bases). This CDR3 has 15 residues. Germline-derived CDR1 and CDR2 are SSHAT and FNYEAQ (reference sequence). The CDR3 loop is CASSLTTGHPDTQYF. The CDR3 region has the DNA TGTGCTAGCAGCTTGACAACAGGGCACCCAGATACGCAGTATTTT.

This chain uses TRBV6-1 with TRBJ1-6; 7 bases line up with TRBD1. The junction had 5 bases not matched to a gene; V was cut back by 6 bases and J by 6 bases. In germline, CDR1 is MNHNS, CDR2 SASEGT. The CDR3 totals 14 residues. This chain's CDR3 is CASRHRGSNSPLHF. The CDR3 coding sequence is TGTGCCAGCAGACACAGGGGATCTAATTCACCCCTCCACTTT.

The V call is TRBV29-1, the J call TRBJ2-2, with 9 bases that match TRBD2. CDR1 is SQVTM and CDR2 is ANQGSEA in the germline V gene. The trim removed 4 bases at V and 2 bases at J, leaving 5 bases unmatched. The CDR3 has 15 amino acids. Here the CDR3 DNA reads TGCAGCGTTGTCTGGCTAGCGGGAAACACCGGGGAGCTGTTTTTT. It codes for CSVVWLAGNTGELFF.

The chain joins TRBV7-6 to TRBJ2-1, with D perhaps matching TRBD1 (6 bases). The V gene lost 4 bases and the J gene lost 4 bases, with 20 bases spanning the gap. Germline loops: CDR1 SGHVS, CDR2 FNYEAQ. CDR3 size: 17 residues. CDR3 sequence: CASSSGHRAIGYNEQFF. The CDR3 region has the DNA TGTGCCAGCAGCTCGGGACATCGGGCTATAGGATACAATGAGCAGTTCTTC.

The chain is built from TRBV15 and TRBJ1-1, with TRBD1 matching 10 bases. The CDR3 is 15 amino acids. Trimming at V came to 5 bases and at J to 1 base, leaving 4 bases not matched to a gene. In germline, CDR1 is LNHNV, CDR2 YYDKDF (reference sequence). In DNA form, the CDR3 reads TGTGCCACCAGCGACCGGGACAGGGGGAACACTGAAGCTTTCTTT. As protein: CATSDRDRGNTEAFF.

The chain carries TRBV6-5 and TRBJ2-2; D possibly corresponds to TRBD1 (6 bases). V was shortened by 2 bases and J by 4 bases, with 8 bases between the two germline ends. The germline gives CDR1 MNHEY, CDR2 SVGAGI. CDR3 size: 14 residues. CDR3 in DNA: TGTGCCAGCAGTTACGGACAGAGCACCGGGGAGCTGTTTTTT. It codes for CASSYGQSTGELFF.

The rearrangement links TRBV7-9 to TRBJ1-2; TRBD1 matches at 7 bases. The J segment lost 8 bases and the V segment lost 2 bases, leaving 11 bases of the junction unmatched. This CDR3 comprises 15 residues. Germline lookup yields CDR1 SEHNR and CDR2 FQNEAQ (reference sequence). The DNA of the CDR3 is TGTGCCAGCAGCTTACCGACAGGGCAGTTCGTCGGCTACACCTTC. This gives the protein CASSLPTGQFVGYTF.

This chain uses TRBV2 with TRBJ1-1; tentatively, D is TRBD1 (6 bases). CDR1 SNHLY and CDR2 FYNNEI come from the germline V gene. The CDR3 is made up of 15 amino acids. Trimming took 7 bases from V and 5 from J, leaving 20 bases between them. The DNA of the CDR3 is TGTGCCAGCAACGGTCACAGGGAATCGAAGACTGAAGCTTTCTTT. It translates to CASNGHRESKTEAFF.

J is TRBJ1-2 and V is TRBV6-1; TRBD1 matches 10 bases. Germline CDR1 reads MNHNS; CDR2 reads SASEGT. Trimming at V came to 4 bases and at J to 3 bases, leaving 14 bases not matched to a gene. The CDR3 is 18 amino acids. The CDR3, as DNA: TGTGCCAGCAGTGCATTCGGGACAGGGGATAGAAAGGACTATGGCTACACCTTC. Translated, it gives CASSAFGTGDRKDYGYTF.

This clone was recorded once. The genes are TRBV10-1 and TRBJ2-7; TRBD1 aligns across 7 bases. This CDR3 region has 14 residues. From germline, CDR1 is WNHNN and CDR2 SYGVQD (reference sequence). V gave up 1 base and J gave up 3 bases; unmatched junction bases: 3. CDR3 loop: CASSEYRGGYEQYF. In nucleotides, the CDR3 is TGCGCCAGCAGTGAGTACAGGGGTGGCTACGAGCAGTACTTC.

The V and J genes are TRBV27 and TRBJ1-5; TRBD1 matches at 7 bases. The ends lost 0 bases at V and 6 bases at J; junction bases unmatched: 2. The CDR3 sequence is 14 residues long. Germline V gives CDR1 MNHEY, CDR2 SMNVEV (reference sequence). In DNA, the CDR3 is TGTGCCAGCAGTTTATCGACAGGGACTCAGCCCCAGCATTTT. As protein: CASSLSTGTQPQHF.